What follows is one T cell receptor (beta chain) and its context. Its specificity is not known. This CDR3 is 14 amino acids long. The V gene end was trimmed by 4 bases and the J gene end by 10 bases; junction bases not matched to a gene: 8. Per germline, CDR1 SGHKS and CDR2 YYEKEE (reference sequence). This specimen belongs to a study of spatial heterogeneity in lung cancer. General study points: In tumors, expanded intratumoral alpha and beta TCR counts tracked mutation counts.

Time point denoted: sample taken at primary tumor resection. Each TCR cDNA molecule bore a unique molecular identifier. TCRdb reanalysed the 5' RACE reads using MiXCR and keeps one entry per CDR3 protein. The sample yields under 4,500 distinct CDR3 sequences, around 6.7% seen once. The sequence was collected from a male donor with early-stage non-small cell lung cancer. The rearrangement joins TRBV5-5 to TRBJ1-1; TRBD1 agrees at 12 bases. Sequencing used lung tumor tissue, obtained at surgery. The CDR3 DNA sequence: TGTGCCAGCAGCCCGGGGACAGGGGGCTATCCAGCTTTCTTT. This encodes CASSPGTGGYPAFF.